The 10 T cell receptor beta chains listed next were all sequenced from one sample in a study of shared clonotypes between healthy human individuals. Data came from immunoSEQ multiplex PCR; TCRdb stores just in-frame clones and leaves some out. The data contain 2 million to 2.5 million clones, 85% to 95% of them singletons. The sequenced sample was naive CD4+ T cells from PBMCs. Subset reported: CD45RA+ positively selected. Receptor source: a man younger than 35 in good health. Some clones in this sample may be carry-over from other donors' samples.

The chain is built from TRBV19 and TRBJ2-5, with D possibly being TRBD1 (5 bases). The V end lost 3 bases, the J end lost 3 bases, and 8 bases lay between the germline ends. The CDR3 contains 13 residues. The germline gives CDR1 LNHDA, CDR2 SQIVND (reference sequence). Here the CDR3 DNA reads TGTGCCAGTAGTATCGGCAGGGAAGAGACCCAGTACTTC. Its protein is CASSIGREETQYF.

V usage is TRBV5-1 and J usage is TRBJ2-3, with 11 bases that match TRBD2. CDR3 length: 16 residues. The V gene's germline CDR1 is SGHRS and CDR2 YFSETQ. V lost 3 bases and J lost 6; bases outside the gene matches: 9. The CDR3 sequence: CASSWQTSGKGDTQYF. The CDR3 nucleotides are TGCGCCAGCAGCTGGCAGACTAGCGGGAAGGGGGATACGCAGTATTTT. The full variable domain, rest sourced from reference TRBV5-1 and TRBJ2-3, is KAGVTQTPRYLIKTRGQQVTLSCSPISGHRSVSWYQQTPGQGLQFLFEYFSETQRNKGNFPGRFSGRQFSNSRSEMNVSTLELGDSALYLCASSWQTSGKGDTQYFGPGTRLTVL.

In its sample, this clone was seen once. The chain has TRBV23-1 and TRBJ2-7; D is uncertain. TRBV23-1 is labeled an ORF, and its function is uncertain. Trimming shortened V by 6 bases and J by 0 bases, and 18 bases separated the two germline ends. The CDR3 covers 16 residues. CDR3 DNA sequence: TGCGCCAGCAGCCCGGGTTGTAGGACGGGCTCCTACGAGCAGTACTTC. This sequence encodes CASSPGCRTGSYEQYF.

This chain joins TRBV5-1 and TRBJ2-3; 13 bases map to TRBD2. The CDR3 consists of 14 residues. J lost 7 bases, V lost 7 bases, and 6 bases had no gene match. From germline, CDR1 is SGHRS and CDR2 YFSETQ. CDR3 DNA: TGCGCCAGCGGCGGGACTAGCGGGATATATACGCAGTATTTT. This codes for CASGGTSGIYTQYF.

The V call is TRBV18, the J call TRBJ2-7; 9 nucleotides agree with TRBD1. The J segment lost 5 bases and the V segment lost 2 bases, leaving 7 bases of the junction unmatched. Germline V gene sequence: CDR1 KGHSH, CDR2 LQKENI. There are 15 residues in the CDR3. CDR3 nucleotide sequence: TGTGCCAGCTCACCAGCGGGACAGGGCCCCCACGAGCAGTACTTC. Translation gives CASSPAGQGPHEQYF.

This clone turned up a few times. The V gene is TRBV5-6, the J gene TRBJ1-1; D gene ambiguous. The V end lost 2 bases, the J end lost 12 bases, and 14 bases lay between the germline ends. Germline-derived CDR1 and CDR2 are SGHDT and YYEEEE. The length of the CDR3 is 12 residues. This CDR3 is CASSFRRQASFF. CDR3 bases: TGTGCCAGCAGCTTTCGGCGACAAGCATCTTTCTTT.

The chain joins TRBV7-8 to TRBJ2-1; TRBD2 might be the D (6 bases). Trimming cost V 2 bases and J 4 bases, with 15 bases left between them. The CDR3 is made up of 16 amino acids. The germline CDR1 and CDR2 sequences are SGHVS and FQNEAQ. DNA of the CDR3: TGTGCCAGCAGCTTACGGCTGGTTAGCGGATACAATGAGCAGTTCTTC. This translates into CASSLRLVSGYNEQFF.

The J gene is TRBJ2-5, the V gene TRBV28, with D perhaps matching TRBD1 or TRBD2 (6 bases each). V lost 3 bases to trimming and J lost 3 bases, with 20 bases between them. CDR1 and CDR2 from the germline V gene are MDHEN and SYDVKM. The CDR3 length is 17 residues. The DNA for the CDR3 is TGTGCCAGCAGTTTTTGGGGGCTGGGGGGAAGGGAAGAGACCCAGTACTTC. Amino acids: CASSFWGLGGREETQYF.

The rearrangement uses TRBV5-1 and TRBJ2-7; D possibly uses TRBD1 or TRBD2 (5 bases each). The V and J ends lost 0 bases and 5 bases respectively, with 12 bases between them. CDR3 length: 14 residues. Germline V gene sequence: CDR1 SGHRS, CDR2 YFSETQ. CDR3 sequence reads: CASSLGPGTNEQYF. Written as DNA, the CDR3 is TGCGCCAGCAGCTTGGGACCTGGGACCAACGAGCAGTACTTC.

V and J are TRBV2 and TRBJ2-7; 10 bases fit TRBD1. In germline, CDR1 is SNHLY, CDR2 FYNNEI. Germline trimming cut 6 bases from V and 0 bases from J; bases unmatched to any gene: 14. The CDR3 runs 18 residues. CDR3 in amino acids: CASRFPGTGDPASYEQYF. The CDR3 coding sequence is TGTGCCAGCAGGTTCCCCGGGACAGGGGACCCGGCCTCCTACGAGCAGTACTTC.